Each of the 17 T cell receptor beta chains below was sequenced from the same sample in a study of blood T cell repertoires in COVID-19. TCRdb keeps only in-frame clones here, not all; method: immunoSEQ multiplex PCR. The sample has roughly 200,000 clones, approximately 81% seen once; the top ten hold roughly a tenth. Sequences were obtained from peripheral blood. These receptors were collected from a woman older than 75 with COVID-19, enrolled during active disease.

This clone was seen a few times. V usage is TRBV4-1 and J usage is TRBJ2-5, with D possibly TRBD2 on 7 matching bases. Germline-derived CDR1 and CDR2 are MGHRA and YSYEKL. The CDR3 sequence is 14 residues long. The V and J ends lost 4 bases and 5 bases respectively, with 14 bases between them. The CDR3 coding sequence is TGCGCCAGCAGCCTGCCGGGGGGCGCGGAGACCCAGTACTTC. This encodes CASSLPGGAETQYF.

The chain carries TRBV5-1 and TRBJ1-1; D gene ambiguous. Trimming shortened V by 7 bases and J by 5 bases, and 18 bases separated the two germline ends. The CDR3 loop spans 14 amino acids. Germline CDR1 and CDR2: SGHRS and YFSETQ. CDR3 loop: CASEPRGGSTEAFF. The DNA of the CDR3 is TGCGCCAGCGAACCGCGGGGTGGTTCTACTGAAGCTTTCTTT.

J is TRBJ2-7 and V is TRBV6-5; D is possibly TRBD1 (5 bases). The germline gives CDR1 MNHEY, CDR2 SVGAGI. Between the trimmed V and J ends, which lost 4 bases and 2 bases, there was a span of 12 bases. This CDR3 region has 14 residues. CDR3 bases: TGTGCCAGCAGTTCTCTGACAGTCCCCTACGAGCAGTACTTC. Translation: CASSSLTVPYEQYF.

Comments on this clone: Different DNA sequences within this sample yield the same CDR3. The chain employs TRBV5-4 and TRBJ2-1, with 9 bases aligning to TRBD2. Germline lookup yields CDR1 SGHNT and CDR2 YYREEE (reference sequence). V shed 0 bases, J shed 7 bases, and the junction held 5 bases outside the gene matches. This CDR3 is built from 15 residues. The CDR3 region has the DNA TGTGCCAGCAGCTTGGGGGCTAGCGGGATAAATGAGCAGTTCTTC. It translates to CASSLGASGINEQFF.

The V call is TRBV7-2, the J call TRBJ1-6; D perhaps matches TRBD1 (5 bases). V shed 5 bases and J shed 0 bases, with 14 bases lying between them. From germline, CDR1 is SGHTA and CDR2 FQGNSA. The CDR3 spans 17 residues. The CDR3 DNA is TGTGCCAGCAGCATCCTAGGGGCGAGCTCCTATAATTCACCCCTCCACTTT. Its protein product is CASSILGASSYNSPLHF.

This sequence joins TRBV6-5 and TRBJ2-3; 9 positions agree with TRBD1. V dropped 2 bases and J dropped 3; count of bases not matched to a gene: 3. Per germline, CDR1 MNHEY and CDR2 SVGAGI. The CDR3 contains 15 residues. The CDR3 reads CASSYAGTGTDTQYF. The CDR3 bases are TGTGCCAGCAGTTACGCAGGGACAGGGACAGATACGCAGTATTTT.

The gene calls are TRBV5-1 and TRBJ2-5; a weak D match, TRBD2 (6 bases). This CDR3 contains 14 residues. Germline V gives CDR1 SGHRS, CDR2 YFSETQ. V lost 7 bases and J lost 2, with 15 bases in between. CDR3 region: CASADWDSQETQYF. CDR3 coding DNA: TGCGCCAGCGCGGACTGGGACTCTCAAGAGACCCAGTACTTC.

The V call is TRBV9, the J call TRBJ1-1, with TRBD1 as a possible D gene (5 bases). This CDR3 contains 15 residues. The V and J ends lost 0 bases and 7 bases respectively, with 16 bases between them. The germline V gene has CDR1 SGDLS and CDR2 YYNGEE. CDR3 loop: CASSVAMGGEFEAFF. In DNA, the CDR3 is TGTGCCAGCAGCGTAGCTATGGGGGGTGAGTTTGAAGCTTTCTTT.

V usage is TRBV10-3 and J usage is TRBJ1-2, with D possibly matching TRBD1 (5 bases). The germline gives CDR1 ENHRY, CDR2 SYGVKD. The CDR3 is 17 residues long. V shed 0 bases and J shed 5 bases, with 19 bases lying between them. The CDR3, as DNA: TGTGCCATCAGTGAGTCTGGGACGGGAGAGGATGGTTATGGCTACACCTTC. Its translation is CAISESGTGEDGYGYTF.

V is TRBV10-3 and J is TRBJ2-3; 8 bases are a match to TRBD1. This CDR3 has 13 residues. With 7 bases clipped from V and 3 bases from J, the junction kept 3 bases outside the gene matches. CDR1 and CDR2 (germline): ENHRY, SYGVKD. The CDR3 sequence: CAITRQGTDTQYF. The CDR3 DNA reads as TGTGCCATCACTCGACAGGGGACAGATACGCAGTATTTT.

This chain connects TRBV12-3 or TRBV12-4 to TRBJ2-7; no definite D call. V dropped 5 bases and J dropped 4 bases, with 9 bases sitting between them. The CDR3 totals 12 residues. The CDR3 coding sequence is TGTGCCAGCAGTGAGGTTTGGTACGAGCAGTACTTC. Its protein product is CASSEVWYEQYF.

The chain is built from TRBV28 and TRBJ1-2, with D unresolved. V was pared by 6 bases and J by 0 bases, with 14 bases between. The CDR3 is 15 amino acids. Germline V lookup: CDR1 MDHEN, CDR2 SYDVKM. For the CDR3, the DNA is TGTGCCAGCAGCAACCCAATGCGGGCTAACTATGGCTACACCTTC. Its translation: CASSNPMRANYGYTF.

The rearrangement links TRBV7-2 to TRBJ2-7; D is unclear. Germline CDR1 reads SGHTA; CDR2 reads FQGNSA. This CDR3 is 15 amino acids long. Trimming pared 2 bases from V and 2 bases from J, leaving 13 bases between. The CDR3 nucleotides read TGTGCCAGCAGCTTAAGGTCGACAAATACCTACGAGCAGTACTTC. Its translation: CASSLRSTNTYEQYF.

The V and J genes are TRBV10-2 and TRBJ2-2; 8 positions agree with TRBD2. CDR1 is WSHSY and CDR2 is SAAADI in the germline V gene. The CDR3 length is 14 residues. After removal of 10 bases from V and 5 bases from J, the junction contained 9 bases not matched to a gene. The CDR3 nucleotides read TGCGCCACCCTCCAAGCGGGGGTTACCGGGGAGCTGTTTTTT. The encoded protein is CATLQAGVTGELFF.

J is TRBJ2-3 and V is TRBV2; D ambiguous. The CDR3 extends over 13 amino acids. Per germline, CDR1 SNHLY and CDR2 FYNNEI. With 6 bases removed from V and 2 bases from J, the gap between germline ends came to 9 bases. DNA of the CDR3: TGTGCCAGCAGCGTGAGCCCCACAGATACGCAGTATTTT. Its protein is CASSVSPTDTQYF.

This chain connects TRBV12-5 to TRBJ2-7; 9 bases are shared with TRBD1. The CDR3 length is 16 residues. Germline V CDR1 and CDR2: LGHNT, FRNRAP. Trimming removed 10 bases from V and 3 bases from J; junction bases left unmatched: 16. CDR3 sequence: CANRTGVRRRSYEQYV. DNA for the CDR3: TGTGCTAACCGGACAGGGGTAAGGAGGAGGAGCTACGAGCAGTACGTC.

This sequence joins TRBV7-2 and TRBJ2-7; TRBD2 is a possible D gene (6 bases). The CDR3 has 15 amino acids. The V gene lost 5 bases and the J gene lost 5 bases, with 19 bases spanning the gap. Germline lookup yields CDR1 SGHTA and CDR2 FQGNSA. The chain's CDR3 is CASSAGGALAHEQYF. Written as DNA, the CDR3 is TGTGCCAGCAGCGCCGGGGGTGCTCTAGCCCACGAGCAGTACTTC.